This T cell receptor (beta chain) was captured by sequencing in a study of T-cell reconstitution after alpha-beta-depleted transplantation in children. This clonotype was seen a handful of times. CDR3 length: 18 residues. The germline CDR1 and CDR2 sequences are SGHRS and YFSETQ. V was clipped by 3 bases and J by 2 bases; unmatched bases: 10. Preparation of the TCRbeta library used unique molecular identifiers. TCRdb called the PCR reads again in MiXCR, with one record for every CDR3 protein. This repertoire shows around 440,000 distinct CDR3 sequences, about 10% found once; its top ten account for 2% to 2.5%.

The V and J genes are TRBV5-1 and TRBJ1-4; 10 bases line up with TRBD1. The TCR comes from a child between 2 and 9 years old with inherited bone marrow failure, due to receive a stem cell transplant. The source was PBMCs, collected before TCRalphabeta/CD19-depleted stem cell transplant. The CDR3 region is CASSYRDRGSQTNEKLFF. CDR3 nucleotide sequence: TGCGCCAGCAGCTACCGGGACAGGGGTTCACAGACTAATGAAAAACTGTTTTTT.